The sequence of this T cell receptor (beta chain) was determined in a study of blood T cells in healthy people across ages. Germline V gene lookup returns CDR1 SGHRS and CDR2 YFSETQ. V was clipped by 2 bases and J by 4 bases; unmatched bases: 3. The CDR3 totals 16 residues. The authors ran a second PCR of roughly 6 to 12 cycles using a sample-barcoded 5' primer and a J-beta primer mix. TCRdb used MiXCR to reprocess the 5' RACE reads, holding one entry per CDR3 protein. This sample has some 930,000 distinct CDR3 sequences; roughly 29% occur once, and the top ten carry roughly 10%. This sample was also put to use in a study of T cells of mothers and their children.

The rearrangement joins TRBV5-1 to TRBJ2-1; 13 nucleotides align to TRBD2. The sequence derives from a woman in her 40s in good health. Sequencing was performed on blood. The CDR3 spells CASSFGLAGEYNEQFF. The DNA for the CDR3 is TGCGCCAGCAGCTTCGGACTAGCGGGGGAATACAATGAGCAGTTCTTC. The full variable domain, rest sourced from reference TRBV5-1 and TRBJ2-1, is KAGVTQTPRYLIKTRGQQVTLSCSPISGHRSVSWYQQTPGQGLQFLFEYFSETQRNKGNFPGRFSGRQFSNSRSEMNVSTLELGDSALYLCASSFGLAGEYNEQFFGPGTRLTVL.